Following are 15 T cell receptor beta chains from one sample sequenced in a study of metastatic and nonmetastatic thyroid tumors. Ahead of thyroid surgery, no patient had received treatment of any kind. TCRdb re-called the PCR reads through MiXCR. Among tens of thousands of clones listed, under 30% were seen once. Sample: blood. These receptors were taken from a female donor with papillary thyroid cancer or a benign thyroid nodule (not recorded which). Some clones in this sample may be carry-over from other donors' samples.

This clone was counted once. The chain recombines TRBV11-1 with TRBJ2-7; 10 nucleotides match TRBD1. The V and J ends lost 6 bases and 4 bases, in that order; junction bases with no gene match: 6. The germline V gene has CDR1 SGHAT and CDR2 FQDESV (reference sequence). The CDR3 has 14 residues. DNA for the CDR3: TGTGCCAGCAGTTCCGGGACAGGGGTGTACGAGCAGTACTTC. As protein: CASSSGTGVYEQYF.

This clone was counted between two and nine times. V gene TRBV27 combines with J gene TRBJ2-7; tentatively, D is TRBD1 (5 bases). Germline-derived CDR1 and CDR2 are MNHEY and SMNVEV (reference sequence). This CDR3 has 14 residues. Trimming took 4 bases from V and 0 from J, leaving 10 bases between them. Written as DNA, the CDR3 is TGTGCCAGCAGTTCGGCAGGGCTCTCCTACGAGCAGTACTTC. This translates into CASSSAGLSYEQYF.

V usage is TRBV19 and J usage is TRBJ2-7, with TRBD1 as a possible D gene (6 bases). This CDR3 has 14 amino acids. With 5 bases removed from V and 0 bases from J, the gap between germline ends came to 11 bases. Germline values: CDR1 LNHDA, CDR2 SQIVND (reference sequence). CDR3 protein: CASSSTGSSYEQYF. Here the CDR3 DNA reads TGTGCCAGTAGTTCCACAGGGAGCTCCTACGAGCAGTACTTC.

The CDR3 protein is CASSPRAAFNEQFF. CDR3 DNA: TGTGCCAGCAGTCCCCGCGCCGCCTTCAATGAGCAGTTCTTC. V usage is TRBV27 and J usage is TRBJ2-1; D is ambiguous. This CDR3 is 14 amino acids long. Trimming took off 5 bases at V and 6 bases at J, with 14 bases between the two ends. Germline values: CDR1 MNHEY, CDR2 SMNVEV (reference sequence).

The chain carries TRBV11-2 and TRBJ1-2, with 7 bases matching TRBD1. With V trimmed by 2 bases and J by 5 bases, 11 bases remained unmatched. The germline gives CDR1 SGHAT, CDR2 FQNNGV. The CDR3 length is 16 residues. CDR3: CASSLSGGPGGYGYTF. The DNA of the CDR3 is TGTGCCAGCAGCTTATCAGGGGGGCCTGGTGGATATGGCTACACCTTC. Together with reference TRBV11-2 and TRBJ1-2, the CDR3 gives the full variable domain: EAGVAQSPRYKIIEKRQSVAFWCNPISGHATLYWYQQILGQGPKLLIQFQNNGVVDDSQLPKDRFSAERLKGVDSTLKIQPAKLEDSAVYLCASSLSGGPGGYGYTFGSGTRLTVV.

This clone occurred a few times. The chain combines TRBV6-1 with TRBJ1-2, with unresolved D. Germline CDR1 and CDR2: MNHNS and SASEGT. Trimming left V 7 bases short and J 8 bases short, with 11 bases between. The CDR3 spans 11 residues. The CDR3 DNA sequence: TGTGCCAGCAATAACGAGGGAGGCTACACCTTC. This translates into CASNNEGGYTF.

The CDR3 reads CASSFDYNEQFF. CDR3 in DNA: TGTGCCAGCAGCTTTGACTACAATGAGCAGTTCTTC. V gene TRBV7-9 combines with J gene TRBJ2-1; D remains ambiguous. V was trimmed by 3 bases and J by 3 bases, leaving 3 bases between them. This CDR3 is built from 12 residues. The germline V gene encodes CDR1 SEHNR and CDR2 FQNEAQ (reference sequence).

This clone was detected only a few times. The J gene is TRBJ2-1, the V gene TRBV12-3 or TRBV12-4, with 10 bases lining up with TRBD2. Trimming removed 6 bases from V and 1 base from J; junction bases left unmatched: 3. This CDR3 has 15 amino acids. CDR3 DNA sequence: TGTGCCAGCAGGTTTAGCGGGAGGTCCTACAATGAGCAGTTCTTC. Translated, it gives CASRFSGRSYNEQFF.

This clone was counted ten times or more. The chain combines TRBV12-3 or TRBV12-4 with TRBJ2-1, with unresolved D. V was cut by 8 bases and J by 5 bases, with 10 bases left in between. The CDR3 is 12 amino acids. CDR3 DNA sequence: TGTGCCAGCCGGTATAGCAACAATGAGCAGTTCTTC. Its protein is CASRYSNNEQFF.

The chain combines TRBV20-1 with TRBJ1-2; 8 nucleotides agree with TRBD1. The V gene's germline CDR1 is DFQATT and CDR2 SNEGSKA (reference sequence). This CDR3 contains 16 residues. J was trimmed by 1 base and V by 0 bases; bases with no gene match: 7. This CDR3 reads CSARDPTGGGNYGYTF. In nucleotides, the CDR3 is TGCAGTGCTAGAGATCCCACAGGGGGGGGTAACTATGGCTACACCTTC.

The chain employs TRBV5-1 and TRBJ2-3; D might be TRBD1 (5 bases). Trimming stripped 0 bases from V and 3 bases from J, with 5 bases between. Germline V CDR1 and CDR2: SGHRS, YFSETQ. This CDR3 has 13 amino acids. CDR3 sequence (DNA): TGCGCCAGCAGCTTGGACAGGACAGATACGCAGTATTTT. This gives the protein CASSLDRTDTQYF.

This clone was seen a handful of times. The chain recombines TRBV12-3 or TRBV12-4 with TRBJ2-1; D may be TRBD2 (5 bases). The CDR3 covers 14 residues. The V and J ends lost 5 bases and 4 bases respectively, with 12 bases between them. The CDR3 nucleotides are TGTGCCAGCAGTCCGGACTCGGGTTACAATGAGCAGTTCTTC. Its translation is CASSPDSGYNEQFF.

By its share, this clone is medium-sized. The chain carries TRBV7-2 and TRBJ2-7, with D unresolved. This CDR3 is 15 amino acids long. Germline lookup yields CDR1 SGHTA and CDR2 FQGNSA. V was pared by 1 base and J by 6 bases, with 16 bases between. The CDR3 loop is CASSLEGGRAGEQYF. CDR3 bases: TGTGCCAGCAGCTTAGAAGGCGGTAGGGCCGGCGAGCAGTACTTC.

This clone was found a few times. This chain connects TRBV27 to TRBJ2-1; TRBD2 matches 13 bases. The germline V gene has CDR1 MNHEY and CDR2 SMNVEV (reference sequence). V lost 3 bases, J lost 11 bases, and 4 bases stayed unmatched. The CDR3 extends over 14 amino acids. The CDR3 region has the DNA TGTGCCAGCAGTTTCGAGGGACTAGCGGGACAGCAGTTCTTC. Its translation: CASSFEGLAGQQFF.

The CDR3 DNA follows: TGTGCCATCTCGACTAGCGGAACCTACGAGCAGTACTTC. Amino acid sequence: CAISTSGTYEQYF. The chain recombines TRBV6-1 with TRBJ2-7; 9 positions agree with TRBD2. This CDR3 region has 13 residues. Germline values: CDR1 MNHNS, CDR2 SASEGT. V lost 10 bases, J lost 2 bases, and 6 bases stayed unmatched.